These 3 T cell receptor beta chains originate from one sample sequenced in a study of T cell responses to AZD1222 COVID-19 vaccine. The protocol was immunoSEQ multiplex PCR, while the TCRdb copy is restricted to in-frame clones and leaves out a portion. This table holds about 150,000 clones, 90% found once. The sequenced sample was peripheral blood, obtained on day 0 of AZD1222 vaccination. The receptors derive from an adult in good health.

The table lists this clone with a few counts. The CDR3 loop is CASTEKGRTEAFF. CDR3 in DNA: TGTGCCAGCACTGAAAAGGGGCGTACTGAAGCTTTCTTT. The rearrangement links TRBV28 to TRBJ1-1, with D possibly matching TRBD1 (5 bases). V was clipped by 7 bases and J by 5 bases, with 14 bases between them. The CDR3 contains 13 residues. Germline CDR1 MDHEN, CDR2 SYDVKM.

The gene calls are TRBV29-1 and TRBJ1-5; D remains unclear. There are 12 residues in the CDR3. V lost 4 bases, J lost 5 bases, and 9 bases lay in between. The V gene's germline CDR1 is SQVTM and CDR2 ANQGSEA. The CDR3 DNA is TGCAGCGTTGGGGGTACGGATCAGCCCCAGCATTTT. Translated: CSVGGTDQPQHF.

The chain links TRBV12-5 to TRBJ2-1; D may be TRBD2 (5 bases). V was cut by 0 bases and J by 9 bases, with 9 bases left in between. CDR1 is LGHNT, CDR2 FRNRAP, per germline. The CDR3 loop spans 13 amino acids. This chain's CDR3 is CASGLVLGAEQFF. The CDR3 DNA reads TGTGCTAGTGGTTTGGTACTGGGAGCTGAGCAGTTCTTC.